This TCR beta chain emerged from a study of blood T cells in healthy people across ages. General study points: A roughly linear age-dependent decrease characterized TCR beta diversity per million T cells.

A remark on this clonotype: Its antigen is unknown.

Through a sample-barcoded 5' primer and a J-beta primer mix, a second PCR was run for roughly 6 to 12 cycles. Tags on each cDNA molecule came from a template-switch adaptor with 12 random nucleotides. One entry per CDR3 protein results from TCRdb running MiXCR on the 5' RACE reads. The sample carries 650,000 to 1,000,000 distinct CDR3 sequences, about 45% recorded once. The CDR3 has 18 amino acids. Deletions cut 5 bases from V and 0 bases from J, with 20 bases between. Germline CDR1 reads SGHTA; CDR2 reads FQGNSA. The origin of this receptor is an elderly man in good health. The rearrangement links TRBV7-2 to TRBJ2-1, with D hard to call. Sequencing was carried out using blood. CDR3 DNA: TGTGCCAGCAGCGATGAGTTGACGCTAGGAAGCTCCTACAATGAGCAGTTCTTC. It codes for CASSDELTLGSSYNEQFF.